This TCR beta chain was captured in a study of blood T cells in healthy people across ages. General study results and limits: Bulk PBMC profiling left naive and antigen-experienced comparisons inconclusive.

Of note for this clonotype: Its antigen is currently unknown.

With a J-beta primer mix and a sample-barcoded 5' primer, a second PCR ran 7 to 11 cycles. TCRdb ran MiXCR on the 5' RACE reads and lists one entry per CDR3 protein. The sample holds hundreds of thousands of distinct CDR3 sequences, around 20% seen once. The ends were cut back, 6 bases at V and 4 bases at J, with 25 bases in the middle. Germline lookup yields CDR1 DFQATT and CDR2 SNEGSKA (reference sequence). The CDR3 has 16 residues. The chain carries TRBV20-1 and TRBJ2-7, with a weak D call TRBD1 (6 bases). Sequencing was done on a sample of blood. The TCR originated in a man between 65 and 85 years old in good health. The CDR3 protein is CSAAPRGGRWDYEQYF. The CDR3 coding sequence is TGCAGTGCCGCCCCTCGAGGGGGAAGGTGGGATTACGAGCAGTACTTC.